This T cell receptor beta chain comes out of a study of beta chain features in type 1 diabetes. Study context: Patients did not differ from healthy donors in age, gender or cell yield. Across every sample, 85 million to 120 million sorted cells were examined in total. Whole-study findings and limits: When Type 1 diabetes patients were examined, their TCRB CDR3s proved moderately but significantly shorter in all four CD4+ subsets.

Donors underwent one heparinised blood draw, 90 to 150 mL on average. The authors reverse transcribed all of the isolated RNA, so sequencing captured expressed TCRB transcripts. The table came from immunoSEQ multiplex PCR; TCRdb's copy has only in-frame clones and leaves some out. The sample contains about 650,000 clones, around 12% of which appear only once. This clone was found a few times. Its specificity is not known. Germline trimming cut 6 bases from V and 3 bases from J; bases unmatched to any gene: 10. This CDR3 has 16 amino acids. From germline, CDR1 is SEHNR and CDR2 FQNEAQ (reference sequence).

This sequence originates from a man younger than 45 with type 1 diabetes. The rearrangement links TRBV7-9 to TRBJ1-1, with TRBD1 identical over 10 bases. The sample consisted of naive CD4+ T cells from blood. CDR3 DNA: TGTGCCAGCAGTTCGGGACAGGGGAACGTCGACACTGAAGCTTTCTTT. It yields the protein CASSSGQGNVDTEAFF.